This T cell receptor beta chain was sequenced for a study of CD8+ T cells in alopecia areata. Notes on the study in general: Both scalp clonality and the expanded CD8+ clones among the top 100 showed a significant decrease with tofacitinib. Normal skin's resident alphabeta T cells are also sequenced in scalp samples.

V was cut by 0 bases and J by 7 bases, with 10 bases left in between. CDR3 length: 14 amino acids. Germline V gives CDR1 MNHNY, CDR2 SVGAGI (reference sequence). This clone was seen only once. Its antigen is not identified. Treatment meaning: oral pan-JAK inhibitor, 5-10 mg twice daily. TCR sequencing used cDNA made by reverse transcription of extracted RNA. Clones were read by immunoSEQ multiplex PCR, and TCRdb kept only the in-frame ones, dropping some. This sample carries about 140,000 clones, roughly 80% of them seen once, and the ten largest clones take 20% to 25%. This specimen consisted of CD8+ T cells sorted from blood, obtained at week 4, from a patient treated with tofacitinib. This receptor was identified in a human donor with alopecia areata. The chain has TRBV6-6 and TRBJ1-5; D might be TRBD1 (5 bases). In nucleotides, the CDR3 is TGTGCCAGCAGTTACTCTGGTGGGACCCAGCCCCAGCATTTT. Protein sequence: CASSYSGGTQPQHF.